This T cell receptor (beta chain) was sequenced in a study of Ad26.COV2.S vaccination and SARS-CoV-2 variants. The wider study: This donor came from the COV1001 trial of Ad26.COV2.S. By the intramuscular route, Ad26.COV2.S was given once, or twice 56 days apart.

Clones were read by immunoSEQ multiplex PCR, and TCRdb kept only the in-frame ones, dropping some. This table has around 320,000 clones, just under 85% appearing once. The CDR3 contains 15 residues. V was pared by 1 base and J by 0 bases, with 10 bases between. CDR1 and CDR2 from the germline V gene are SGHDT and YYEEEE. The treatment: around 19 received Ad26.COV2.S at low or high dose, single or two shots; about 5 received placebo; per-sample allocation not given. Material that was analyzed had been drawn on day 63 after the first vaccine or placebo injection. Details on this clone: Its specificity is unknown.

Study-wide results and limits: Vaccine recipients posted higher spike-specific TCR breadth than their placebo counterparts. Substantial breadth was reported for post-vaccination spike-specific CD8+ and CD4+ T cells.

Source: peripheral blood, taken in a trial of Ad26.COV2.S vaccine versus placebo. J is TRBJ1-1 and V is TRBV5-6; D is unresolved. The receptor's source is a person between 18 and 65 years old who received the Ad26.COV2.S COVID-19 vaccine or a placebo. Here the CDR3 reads CASSLFTVMNTEAFF. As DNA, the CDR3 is TGTGCCAGCAGCTTGTTTACGGTTATGAACACTGAAGCTTTCTTT.